The 23 T cell receptor beta chains below were found in one sample sequenced in a study of blood T cell repertoires in COVID-19. Using immunoSEQ multiplex PCR, the repertoire was profiled, and TCRdb retains in-frame clones only, with some absent. The profile shows 75,000 or so clones, 88% of them singletons. The sample consisted of peripheral blood. The receptor set was obtained from a man in his fifties or sixties with acute or convalescent COVID-19.

The chain couples TRBV18 to TRBJ2-3, with 7 bases fitting TRBD2. The V gene end was trimmed by 1 base and the J gene end by 3 bases; junction bases not matched to a gene: 7. This CDR3 is built from 16 residues. The germline V gene encodes CDR1 KGHSH and CDR2 LQKENI. CDR3 loop: CASSPRTGGWTDTQYF. In DNA form, the CDR3 reads TGTGCCAGCTCACCACGGACGGGGGGTTGGACAGATACGCAGTATTTT.

The chain carries TRBV6-1 and TRBJ2-3; possible D gene TRBD1, 5 bases. The CDR3 runs to 12 residues. V shed 2 bases and J shed 12 bases, with 12 bases lying between them. From germline, CDR1 is MNHNS and CDR2 SASEGT. The CDR3 nucleotides are TGTGCCAGCAGTGAATTGAAAGGGGTTCAGTATTTT. Residues: CASSELKGVQYF.

Only one count was recorded for this clone. This chain uses TRBV9 with TRBJ2-5; possibly TRBD1 for D (6 bases). Germline V CDR1 and CDR2: SGDLS, YYNGEE. This CDR3 comprises 15 residues. V was trimmed by 0 bases and J by 4 bases, leaving 13 bases between them. The CDR3 loop reads CASSVGQGTRETQYF. The CDR3 nucleotides read TGTGCCAGCAGCGTAGGGCAGGGGACACGAGAGACCCAGTACTTC.

The DNA for the CDR3 is TGTGCCAGCAGTTCAGGGCTGGGGGGCTACACCTTC. Its protein product is CASSSGLGGYTF. V is TRBV27 and J is TRBJ1-2, with a weak D call TRBD1 (5 bases). V shed 4 bases and J shed 8 bases, with 11 bases lying between them. CDR1 is MNHEY and CDR2 is SMNVEV in the germline V gene (reference sequence). The CDR3 is made up of 12 amino acids.

This sequence joins TRBV4-1 and TRBJ2-5; 9 bases align to TRBD2. The length of the CDR3 is 17 residues. With 1 base clipped from V and 5 bases from J, the junction kept 11 bases outside the gene matches. The germline V gene has CDR1 MGHRA and CDR2 YSYEKL. In nucleotides, the CDR3 is TGCGCCAGCAGCCAAGTCGGAGGCGGGGGGGCCCGGGAGACCCAGTACTTC. It specifies CASSQVGGGGARETQYF.

This chain links TRBV11-2 with TRBJ1-1; D is unclear. This CDR3 region has 15 residues. V was trimmed by 4 bases and J by 5 bases, leaving 17 bases between them. Germline loops: CDR1 SGHAT, CDR2 FQNNGV. For the CDR3, the DNA is TGTGCCAGCAGCTCTCAACAGACCCCGGTTACTGAAGCTTTCTTT. Protein sequence: CASSSQQTPVTEAFF.

This chain links TRBV7-2 with TRBJ1-1, with 8 bases aligning to TRBD1. J was trimmed by 4 bases and V by 5 bases; bases with no gene match: 9. Looked up from germline, CDR1 is SGHTA and CDR2 is FQGNSA. CDR3 length: 15 amino acids. CDR3 coding DNA: TGTGCCAGCAGCCTCCTTGACAGGGGAACCACTGAAGCTTTCTTT. Residues: CASSLLDRGTTEAFF.

V usage is TRBV3-1 (or the pseudogene TRBV3-2) and J usage is TRBJ1-1, with D unclear. Germline CDR1 reads LGHDT; CDR2 reads YNNKEL (reference sequence). This CDR3 has 16 amino acids. Trimming took off 0 bases at V and 1 base at J, with 12 bases between the two ends. The CDR3 DNA reads as TGTGCCAGCAGCCAAGATCTGTGGCAGGAGAACACTGAAGCTTTCTTT. This gives the protein CASSQDLWQENTEAFF.

The chain couples TRBV3-1 (or the pseudogene TRBV3-2) to TRBJ2-1, with D maybe TRBD2 (6 bases). Germline V gene lookup returns CDR1 LGHDT and CDR2 YNNKEL (reference sequence). The CDR3 covers 18 residues. Deletions cut 3 bases from V and 3 bases from J, with 21 bases between. The CDR3, as DNA: TGTGCCAGCAGCCACGAGGGGAACCTAGCGATACTCTACAATGAGCAGTTCTTC. Its protein is CASSHEGNLAILYNEQFF.

V gene TRBV27 combines with J gene TRBJ2-1, with 7 bases that match TRBD1. There are 20 residues in the CDR3. Losses at the gene ends were 4 bases for V and 0 bases for J; bases not matched to a gene: 18. The germline V gene encodes CDR1 MNHEY and CDR2 SMNVEV (reference sequence). Here the CDR3 DNA reads TGTGCCAGCAGTTCACCAGAAACCACAGGGGCCCCGAGCTCCTACAATGAGCAGTTCTTC. This translates into CASSSPETTGAPSSYNEQFF.

The rearrangement uses TRBV11-2 and TRBJ2-1; 10 bases agree with TRBD2. There are 18 residues in the CDR3. V shed 2 bases, J shed 5 bases, and the junction held 12 bases outside the gene matches. Germline CDR1 SGHAT, CDR2 FQNNGV. The CDR3 nucleotides are TGTGCCAGCAGCTTACGGTCTTGGGCAGCGGGGGGGAACAATGAGCAGTTCTTC. Its translation is CASSLRSWAAGGNNEQFF.

This chain uses TRBV28 with TRBJ1-5, with TRBD1 matching 11 bases. This CDR3 is built from 14 residues. V shed 7 bases and J 6 bases; nucleotides not matched to a gene: 5. Germline-derived CDR1 and CDR2 are MDHEN and SYDVKM. The CDR3 DNA reads as TGTGCCAGCAACCTGGGACAGGGGGGTCAGCCCCAGCATTTT. It codes for CASNLGQGGQPQHF.

Concerning this clone: One junction end does not reproduce the germline sequence, and a read error may be involved. The rearrangement uses TRBV10-3 and TRBJ1-1, with D perhaps matching TRBD1 (5 bases). Germline CDR1 ENHRY, CDR2 SYGVKD. The CDR3 is made up of 13 amino acids. Written as DNA, the CDR3 is TGTGCCCTCAGGGACTACATGAACACTGAAGCTTTCTTT. Its translation is CALRDYMNTEAFF.

This clone was counted a single time. The rearrangement joins TRBV27 to TRBJ2-7; tentatively, D is TRBD2 (6 bases). CDR3 size: 15 residues. Germline V gene lookup returns CDR1 MNHEY and CDR2 SMNVEV (reference sequence). V was shortened by 6 bases and J by 5 bases, with 20 bases between the two germline ends. The CDR3 coding sequence is TGTGCCAGCAGGGCTGGCGGGGCAGGGAGAAACGAGCAGTACTTC. Translating it yields CASRAGGAGRNEQYF.

The sample holds one count of this clone. The V and J genes are TRBV3-1 (or the pseudogene TRBV3-2) and TRBJ2-3; the D gene is possibly TRBD2 (6 bases). The CDR3 contains 16 residues. Germline lookup yields CDR1 LGHDT and CDR2 YNNKEL (reference sequence). Trimming left V 4 bases short and J 3 bases short, with 17 bases between. The chain's CDR3 is CASSPLIDGGTDTQYF. The CDR3 DNA reads as TGTGCCAGCAGCCCGTTGATCGACGGGGGTACAGATACGCAGTATTTT.

This clone was found once. The same CDR3 is also encoded by other DNA sequences in this sample. The chain links TRBV9 to TRBJ1-3; TRBD1 agrees at 8 bases. The trim removed 4 bases at V and 4 bases at J, leaving 7 bases unmatched. The CDR3 runs to 15 residues. From germline, CDR1 is SGDLS and CDR2 YYNGEE. CDR3 sequence: CASSPRRTGGNTIYF. The DNA of the CDR3 is TGTGCCAGCAGCCCCAGAAGGACAGGGGGAAACACCATATATTTT.

The rearrangement uses TRBV6-1 and TRBJ1-2; no reliable D call. The CDR3 consists of 13 residues. Germline V gene lookup returns CDR1 MNHNS and CDR2 SASEGT. With 2 bases removed from V and 8 bases from J, the gap between germline ends came to 12 bases. The CDR3 DNA is TGTGCCAGCAGTGAAAAGGGAGATGTAGGCTACACCTTC. Its translation is CASSEKGDVGYTF.

The genes are TRBV3-1 (or the pseudogene TRBV3-2) and TRBJ1-2; TRBD1 matches at 9 bases. The trim removed 1 base at V and 3 bases at J, leaving 15 bases unmatched. This CDR3 region has 19 residues. Germline-derived CDR1 and CDR2 are LGHDT and YNNKEL (reference sequence). The CDR3 spells CASSQVGRGQGGTDYGYTF. CDR3 nucleotide sequence: TGTGCCAGCAGCCAAGTTGGGAGGGGACAGGGTGGTACTGACTATGGCTACACCTTC.

The chain employs TRBV5-6 and TRBJ1-3; 7 bases map to TRBD1. The germline CDR1 and CDR2 sequences are SGHDT and YYEEEE. V was pared by 4 bases and J by 5 bases, with 9 bases of the junction left unmatched. This CDR3 spans 15 amino acids. The CDR3 protein is CASSAPAGGRNTIYF. The CDR3 coding sequence is TGTGCCAGCAGCGCCCCCGCAGGGGGACGAAACACCATATATTTT. Full variable domain (outside the CDR3, taken from reference TRBV5-6 and TRBJ1-3): DAGVTQSPTHLIKTRGQQVTLRCSPKSGHDTVSWYQQALGQGPQFIFQYYEEEERQRGNFPDRFSGHQFPNYSSELNVNALLLGDSALYLCASSAPAGGRNTIYFGEGSWLTVV.

This chain joins TRBV9 and TRBJ2-1; TRBD2 aligns across 13 bases. This CDR3 is 15 amino acids long. Trimming at V came to 4 bases and at J to 9 bases, leaving 7 bases not matched to a gene. The germline gives CDR1 SGDLS, CDR2 YYNGEE. The CDR3 nucleotides read TGTGCCAGCAGCACGGGACTAGCGGGGAGCGGTGAGCAGTTCTTC. Its translation: CASSTGLAGSGEQFF.

The chain joins TRBV18 to TRBJ1-6; TRBD1 agrees at 9 bases. The J segment lost 9 bases and the V segment lost 5 bases, leaving 8 bases of the junction unmatched. This CDR3 spans 15 amino acids. Germline V gene sequence: CDR1 KGHSH, CDR2 LQKENI. The chain's CDR3 is CASSNGQGSGSPLHF. In DNA form, the CDR3 reads TGTGCCAGCTCAAACGGACAGGGGTCCGGTTCACCCCTCCACTTT.

The genes are TRBV7-6 and TRBJ2-5, with a weak D call TRBD1 (5 bases). V was shortened by 5 bases and J by 3 bases, with 13 bases between the two germline ends. The germline V gene encodes CDR1 SGHVS and CDR2 FNYEAQ. This CDR3 has 14 amino acids. For the CDR3, the DNA is TGTGCCAGCAGCAAAAAGGCAGGGAAAGAGACCCAGTACTTC. It specifies CASSKKAGKETQYF. The entire variable domain, with the rest obtained from reference TRBV7-6 and TRBJ2-5, is as follows: GAGVSQSPRYKVTKRGQDVALRCDPISGHVSLYWYRQALGQGPEFLTYFNYEAQQDKSGLPNDRFSAERPEGSISTLTIQRTEQRDSAMYRCASSKKAGKETQYFGPGTRLLVL.

The V call is TRBV9, the J call TRBJ1-6; 7 positions match TRBD1. Germline V gene lookup returns CDR1 SGDLS and CDR2 YYNGEE. V shed 5 bases and J 13 bases; nucleotides not matched to a gene: 12. CDR3 length equals 14 residues. The CDR3, as DNA: TGTGCCAGCAGAGGGGAGAGGGGGCCCGAGCCCCTCCACTTT. This translates into CASRGERGPEPLHF.